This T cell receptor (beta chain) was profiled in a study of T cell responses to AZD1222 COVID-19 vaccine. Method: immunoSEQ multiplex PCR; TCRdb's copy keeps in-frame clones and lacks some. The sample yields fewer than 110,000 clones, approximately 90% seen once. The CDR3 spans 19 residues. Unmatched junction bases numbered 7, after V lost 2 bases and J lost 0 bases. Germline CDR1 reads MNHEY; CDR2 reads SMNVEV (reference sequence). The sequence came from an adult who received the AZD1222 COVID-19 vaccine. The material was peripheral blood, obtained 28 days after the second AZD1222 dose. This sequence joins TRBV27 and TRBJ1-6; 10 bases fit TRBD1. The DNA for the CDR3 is TGTGCCAGCAGTTTAAACCCGGGACAGGGGCCCTCCTATAATTCACCCCTCCACTTT. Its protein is CASSLNPGQGPSYNSPLHF.